This TCR beta chain was sequenced for a study of CD8 T cells in Susac syndrome. The RNA input was about 0.5 to 1 ug, and it was reverse transcribed with random hexamers. TCR beta CDR3 was amplified by immunoSEQ multiplex PCR. This amplification extended across 54 Vbeta and 13 Jbeta segments. MiXCR, run by TCRdb on the immunoSEQ multiplex PCR reads, gives a single entry per CDR3 protein. The sample has 200,000 to 250,000 distinct CDR3 sequences; roughly 94% are singletons. Germline V gene sequence: CDR1 GTSNPN, CDR2 SVGIG (reference sequence). This CDR3 has 14 residues. Trimming pared 1 base from V and 3 bases from J, leaving 9 bases between. The study sequenced TCR beta in blood CD8+ and CD4+ T cells. The multiple sclerosis control group comprised treatment-naive patients with stable or active relapsing-remitting disease.

This TCR was recovered from a human donor with multiple sclerosis. What was sequenced was CD4+ T cells from PBMCs. This chain joins TRBV30 and TRBJ1-4; no clear D. CDR3 residues: CAWSGTAANEKLFF. DNA of the CDR3: TGTGCCTGGAGTGGTACAGCCGCTAATGAAAAACTGTTTTTT.